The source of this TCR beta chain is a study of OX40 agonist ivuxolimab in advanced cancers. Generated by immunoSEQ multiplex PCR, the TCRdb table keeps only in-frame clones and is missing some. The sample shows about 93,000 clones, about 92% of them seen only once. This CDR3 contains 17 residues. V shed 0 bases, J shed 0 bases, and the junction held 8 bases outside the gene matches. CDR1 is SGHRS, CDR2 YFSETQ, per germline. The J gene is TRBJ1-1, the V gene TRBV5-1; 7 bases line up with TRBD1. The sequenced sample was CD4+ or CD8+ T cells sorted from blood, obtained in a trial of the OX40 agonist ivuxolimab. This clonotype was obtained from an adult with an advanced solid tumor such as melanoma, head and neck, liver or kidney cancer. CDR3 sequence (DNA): TGCGCCAGCAGCTTGGTGGGGCAGGGGGTTATGAACACTGAAGCTTTCTTT. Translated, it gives CASSLVGQGVMNTEAFF.